The 9 T cell receptor beta chains in this list originate from one sample, sequenced in a study of blood T cell repertoires in COVID-19. The method was immunoSEQ multiplex PCR; TCRdb's version includes in-frame clones alone and lacks a portion of them. The sample yields around 290,000 clones, approximately 87% seen once. The specimen sequenced was peripheral blood. These receptors all stem from a woman between 45 and 60 years old who had recovered from COVID-19.

The chain combines TRBV7-3 with TRBJ1-1; D is unresolved. In germline, CDR1 is SGHTA, CDR2 FQGTGA. This CDR3 has 14 amino acids. V gave up 4 bases and J gave up 3 bases, with 12 bases separating them. The CDR3 bases are TGTGCCAGCAGCTCAGCTAGAGGTGACACTGAAGCTTTCTTT. This codes for CASSSARGDTEAFF.

The chain has TRBV2 and TRBJ1-4, with 7 nucleotides matching TRBD1. The junction had 7 bases not matched to a gene; V was cut back by 6 bases and J by 6 bases. CDR3 length equals 14 residues. Germline V gene data show CDR1 as SNHLY and CDR2 as FYNNEI. CDR3 region: CASSATGRYEKLFF. The CDR3 DNA sequence: TGTGCCAGCAGCGCGACAGGGAGGTATGAAAAACTGTTTTTT.

Ten or more counts support this clone. The chain has TRBV6-2 or TRBV6-3 and TRBJ2-3, with 9 bases that match TRBD2. This CDR3 has 16 amino acids. CDR1 is MNHEY and CDR2 is SVGEGT in the germline V gene. V was clipped by 5 bases and J by 2 bases; unmatched bases: 8. The DNA for the CDR3 is TGTGCCAGCAGTAAATTCGGACTAGCGACCACAGATACGCAGTATTTT. Translated, it gives CASSKFGLATTDTQYF.

The J gene is TRBJ2-7, the V gene TRBV3-1 (or the pseudogene TRBV3-2); weak D call: TRBD2 (6 bases). The V gene lost 0 bases and the J gene lost 2 bases, with 11 bases spanning the gap. Germline CDR1 reads LGHDT; CDR2 reads YNNKEL (reference sequence). This CDR3 region has 15 residues. The CDR3 region has the DNA TGTGCCAGCAGCCAAGATTCTAGCGTCCCCTACGAGCAGTACTTC. It yields the protein CASSQDSSVPYEQYF.

CDR3: CSVVGTGANEKLFF. The CDR3 DNA reads as TGCAGCGTTGTCGGGACAGGGGCTAATGAAAAACTGTTTTTT. V gene TRBV29-1 combines with J gene TRBJ1-4, with 10 bases fitting TRBD1. CDR1 and CDR2 from the germline V gene are SQVTM and ANQGSEA. The V gene end was trimmed by 4 bases and the J gene end by 3 bases; junction bases not matched to a gene: 2. This CDR3 contains 14 residues.

The chain uses TRBV11-1 and TRBJ2-5; TRBD1 matches 7 bases. Per the germline V gene, CDR1 is SGHAT and CDR2 is FQDESV (reference sequence). The CDR3 totals 16 residues. With 0 bases clipped from V and 0 bases from J, the junction kept 4 bases outside the gene matches. CDR3 sequence (DNA): TGTGCCAGCAGCTTAGCGAGACAGGGCCACCAAGAGACCCAGTACTTC. Translating gives CASSLARQGHQETQYF. Drawing the rest from reference TRBV11-1 and TRBJ2-5, the complete variable domain is EAEVAQSPRYKITEKSQAVAFWCDPISGHATLYWYRQILGQGPELLVQFQDESVVDDSQLPKDRFSAERLKGVDSTLKIQPAELGDSAMYLCASSLARQGHQETQYFGPGTRLLVL.

The V gene is TRBV5-1, the J gene TRBJ2-7; D gene unclear. Germline CDR1 SGHRS, CDR2 YFSETQ. V gave up 4 bases and J gave up 0 bases, with 17 bases separating them. The CDR3 totals 16 residues. The CDR3 nucleotides read TGCGCCAGCAGCCTAGACTCCTTTAGTCACTCCTACGAGCAGTACTTC. Translated: CASSLDSFSHSYEQYF. The full variable domain, its missing parts supplied by reference TRBV5-1 and TRBJ2-7, is KAGVTQTPRYLIKTRGQQVTLSCSPISGHRSVSWYQQTPGQGLQFLFEYFSETQRNKGNFPGRFSGRQFSNSRSEMNVSTLELGDSALYLCASSLDSFSHSYEQYFGPGTRLTVT.

The rearrangement links TRBV9 to TRBJ2-5, with TRBD2 matching 7 bases. This CDR3 is 15 amino acids long. Losses at the gene ends were 4 bases for V and 3 bases for J; bases not matched to a gene: 9. Germline CDR1 SGDLS, CDR2 YYNGEE. CDR3 residues: CASSPYRAGKETQYF. The CDR3 DNA reads as TGTGCCAGCAGCCCCTATCGAGCGGGGAAAGAGACCCAGTACTTC.

This chain connects TRBV9 to TRBJ2-2; D gene ambiguous. Trimming removed 2 bases from V and 1 base from J, with 6 bases in between. Germline CDR1 and CDR2: SGDLS and YYNGEE. The CDR3 spans 14 residues. The CDR3 protein is CASSVPMNTGELFF. The CDR3 region has the DNA TGTGCCAGCAGCGTCCCTATGAACACCGGGGAGCTGTTTTTT. The full variable domain, with the rest looked up from reference TRBV9 and TRBJ2-2, is DSGVTQTPKHLITATGQRVTLRCSPRSGDLSVYWYQQSLDQGLQFLIQYYNGEERAKGNILERFSAQQFPDLHSELNLSSLELGDSALYFCASSVPMNTGELFFGEGSRLTVL.